This TCR beta chain was identified during a study of T cell responses to AZD1222 COVID-19 vaccine (dated by TCRdb to about 2021). About the full investigation: Because spike-specific TCR depth and breadth did not differ between the two schedules, AZD1222 recipients who got a second dose at roughly 4 weeks were pooled with those who got a second dose at roughly 12 weeks. TCR sequencing covered over 230 trial participants: 207 given two doses of AZD1222 and about 26 given two doses of MenACWY control vaccine. Trial participants were enrolled by age into subgroups of 18-55, 56-69 and 70-plus years, and around 150, 29 and 61 TCR-sequenced participants, respectively, were included in these subgroups. Overall results and qualifications from the work: Most participants were white British and females outnumbered males, and the authors suggested that clonal diversity may have been underestimated. The 56-69-year group was small, and its depth increase did not reach significance, likely because of low power. CD4 TCRs associated with the vaccine covered the entire spike protein, and the dominant responses were in regions 160-218 and 743-854. Conclusions about previously exposed vaccinees are limited, since just five or six AZD1222 recipients were seropositive for SARS-CoV-2 at baseline. Because no day 14 peak-response samples were available, repertoires were characterized only after the peak T cell response. Reportedly, close to half of the unique spike-specific TCRs recognized epitopes lying outside the regions that are mutated in the B.1.351 and B.1.1.7 variants. A significant rise in spike-specific TCR breadth and depth was observed after two AZD1222 doses relative to day 0 and relative to MenACWY recipients.

The CDR3 regions of human TCRbeta chains were analyzed by immunosequencing. As for the original processing: Repertoire TCRs were checked for matches against a reference library of SARS-CoV-2-specific TCRs that had been generated using the MIRA antigen-specificity platform. Breadth was defined as the fraction of unique TCRs that were SARS-CoV-2-associated. Depth was defined as the fraction of total T cells that were SARS-CoV-2-associated. Using the MIRA data, each spike-specific TCR was assigned both to the spike region to which the TCR was reactive and to a CD4 or CD8 class. Log10-transformed breadth and depth values were compared by one-way ANOVA with Sidak's multiple comparisons tests. The clones in this table, taken by TCRdb from immuneACCESS, are in-frame only. Not every clone is retained; where verified, under half of the shortfall comes from an unresolved V gene, and the cause of the rest is unknown. V, J and clone size are those of that table, while D and trimming were read from the DNA. Recorded for this sample are approximately 150,000 clones; 85% to 95% of them occurred a single time. 1.3% of the sample is taken by the ten largest.

The germline V gene (reference sequence) specifies LGHDT as CDR1 and YNNKEL as CDR2. Ends trimmed: V by 3 bases, J by 0 bases; bases unmatched to a gene: 7. There are 17 amino acids in the CDR3, from cysteine to phenylalanine inclusive. Just CDR3 DNA is preserved here, 51 bases in frame from base 1. On this clone: Its antigen specificity is not known. Base qualities are not at hand, and no much larger clone is one base apart.

The time point label for this specimen denotes: baseline before first vaccination. Vaccinee samples were obtained from the UK trials COV001 and COV002, which included a single-blind randomized controlled phase 2/3 trial of AZD1222 (ChAdOx1 nCoV-19) in healthy adults. For TCRbeta chain sequencing, PBMC samples from trial participants were taken at day 0 and at day 28 after the second dose. The sample consisted of peripheral blood, taken on day 0 of AZD1222 vaccination. The TCR comes from an adult in good health. This receptor chain uses TRBV3-1 (or the pseudogene TRBV3-2) and TRBJ1-4; TRBD1 lines up with 7 middle nucleotides. The DNA is as follows: TGTGCCAGCAGCCATTGGGACAGCCACACAACTAATGAAAAACTGTTTTTT. It encodes CASSHWDSHTTNEKLFF.